This T cell receptor (beta chain) was profiled in a study of blood T cell repertoires in COVID-19. On the study more broadly: Material from acute and convalescent COVID-19 was sourced from the United States, Italy and Spain. Sources were T cells, B-cell-depleted T cells, or PBMCs; the material itself was cDNA or gDNA.

Original analysis: Amplification from reference gene primers served as the basis for estimated nucleated cell counts. Repertoires were generated with immunoSEQ multiplex PCR, while TCRdb's copy carries only in-frame clones and drops some. The V and J calls and clone size were taken over from that table, and D and trimming were inferred from the DNA. The profile covers 100,000 to 150,000 clones, with 80% appearing a single time and about 25% taken by the ten largest. V shed 3 bases and J shed 4 bases, with 9 bases lying between them. Germline values: CDR1 MGHRA, CDR2 YSYEKL. The CDR3 runs to 13 residues.

The rearrangement joins TRBV4-1 to TRBJ2-5, with D hard to call. The TCR comes from a human donor in a cohort sampled during active COVID-19. The specimen sequenced was peripheral blood. CDR3 amino acids: CASSQSVRETQYF. CDR3 nucleotides: TGCGCCAGCAGCCAGAGTGTACGAGAGACCCAGTACTTC.